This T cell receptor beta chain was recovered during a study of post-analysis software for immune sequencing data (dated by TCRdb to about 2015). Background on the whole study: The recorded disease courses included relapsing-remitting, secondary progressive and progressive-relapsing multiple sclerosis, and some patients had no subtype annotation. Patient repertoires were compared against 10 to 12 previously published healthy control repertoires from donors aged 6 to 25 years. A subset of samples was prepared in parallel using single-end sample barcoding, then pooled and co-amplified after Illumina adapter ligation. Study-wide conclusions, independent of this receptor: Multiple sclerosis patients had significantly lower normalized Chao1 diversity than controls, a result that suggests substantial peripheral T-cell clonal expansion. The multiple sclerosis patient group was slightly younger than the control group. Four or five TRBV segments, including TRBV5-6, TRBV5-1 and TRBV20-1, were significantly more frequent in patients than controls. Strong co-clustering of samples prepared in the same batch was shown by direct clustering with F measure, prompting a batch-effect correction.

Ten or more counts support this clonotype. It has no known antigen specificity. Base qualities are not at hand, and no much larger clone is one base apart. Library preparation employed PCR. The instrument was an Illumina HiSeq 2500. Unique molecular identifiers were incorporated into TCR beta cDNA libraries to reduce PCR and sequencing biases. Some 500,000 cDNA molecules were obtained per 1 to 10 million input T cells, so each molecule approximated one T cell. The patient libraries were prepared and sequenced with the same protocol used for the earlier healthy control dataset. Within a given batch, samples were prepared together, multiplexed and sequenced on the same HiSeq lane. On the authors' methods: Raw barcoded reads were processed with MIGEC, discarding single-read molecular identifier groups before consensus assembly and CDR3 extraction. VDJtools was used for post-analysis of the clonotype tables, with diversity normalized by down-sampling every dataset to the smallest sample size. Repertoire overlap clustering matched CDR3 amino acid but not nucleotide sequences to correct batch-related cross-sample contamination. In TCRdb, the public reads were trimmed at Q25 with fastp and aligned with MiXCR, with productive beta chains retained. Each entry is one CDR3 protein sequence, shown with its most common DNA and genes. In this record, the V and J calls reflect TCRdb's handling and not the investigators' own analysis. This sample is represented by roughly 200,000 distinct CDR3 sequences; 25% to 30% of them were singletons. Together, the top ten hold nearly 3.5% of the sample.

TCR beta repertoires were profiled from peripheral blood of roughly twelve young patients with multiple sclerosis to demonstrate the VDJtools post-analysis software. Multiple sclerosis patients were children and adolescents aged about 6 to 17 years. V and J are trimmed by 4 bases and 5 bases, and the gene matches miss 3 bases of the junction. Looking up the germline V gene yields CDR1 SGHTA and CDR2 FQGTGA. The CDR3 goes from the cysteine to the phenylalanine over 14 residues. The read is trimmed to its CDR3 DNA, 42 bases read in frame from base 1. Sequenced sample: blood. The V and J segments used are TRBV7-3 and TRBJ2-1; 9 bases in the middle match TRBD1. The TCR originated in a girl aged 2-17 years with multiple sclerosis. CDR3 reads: CASSSGQGHNEQFF. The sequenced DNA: TGTGCCAGCAGCTCCGGACAGGGGCACAATGAGCAGTTCTTC.